The present T cell receptor beta chain was sequenced within a study of regulatory T cells in long-lasting Graves disease. Time point reported: newly diagnosed GD, antithyroid drugs for less than 3 months. Making the TCR library involved RNA that had been extracted from PBMCs. Building the TCR beta libraries relied on iRepertoire HTBI primers, and CDR3 regions underwent Arm-PCR. TCRdb fed the multiplex PCR reads into MiXCR, producing one record per CDR3 protein. The sample yields some 400,000 distinct CDR3 sequences, 15% seen once. CDR3 length equals 11 residues. The germline V gene has CDR1 DFQATT and CDR2 SNEGSKA (reference sequence). Whole-study findings and limits: Persistent Graves' patients showed less TCR diversity than newly diagnosed ones.

A note on this clonotype: No antigen is known for it.

The data were also submitted as part of a second study, on T cells in Graves' hyperthyroidism and ophthalmopathy.

V usage is TRBV20-1 and J usage is TRBJ2-1; D not certain. Judging by the DNA end, TRBJ2-5 fits better; the J call may be wrong. The sample here was peripheral blood mononuclear cells (PBMCs), taken at new diagnosis, from a patient treated with antithyroid drugs. This TCR was recovered from a woman younger than 45 with Graves disease. The CDR3, as DNA: TGCAGTGCTAAGCCTGACGAGACCCAGTACTTC. The encoded protein is CSAKPDETQYF.